A single sample gave rise to the 10 T cell receptor beta chains below, sequenced in a study of blood T cells in healthy people across ages. With a J-beta primer mix and a sample-barcoded 5' primer, a second PCR ran roughly 6 to 12 cycles. TCRdb re-derived calls from the 5' RACE reads in MiXCR, one entry per CDR3 protein. The repertoire consists of 800,000 to 900,000 distinct CDR3 sequences, with 62% occurring once and the leading ten covering 28%. The sample consisted of blood. These receptors all stem from a man aged 25-45 years in good health.

The genes are TRBV6-1 and TRBJ2-3, with 7 bases matching TRBD1. The germline gives CDR1 MNHNS, CDR2 SASEGT. The junction had 16 bases not matched to a gene; V was cut back by 6 bases and J by 1 base. CDR3 size: 18 residues. CDR3 nucleotides: TGTGCCAGCAGCGAAAGGGGGCAGGGGATCGTCGGCACAGATACGCAGTATTTT. It specifies CASSERGQGIVGTDTQYF.

The chain is built from TRBV7-2 and TRBJ2-7; D gene unclear. The J call may be incorrect, as the DNA end agrees better with TRBJ2-5. The germline V gene has CDR1 SGHTA and CDR2 FQGNSA. This CDR3 is built from 17 residues. The CDR3 DNA sequence: TGTGCCAGCAGCTTAGCGCGATCGGCAGGCGCCTATGAGACCCAGTACTTC. It is translated as CASSLARSAGAYETQYF.

The J gene is TRBJ2-5, the V gene TRBV12-3 or TRBV12-4, with D possibly TRBD2 on 5 matching bases. Trimming removed 6 bases at V and 9 bases at J, with 14 bases between. The CDR3 extends over 12 amino acids. In DNA form, the CDR3 reads TGTGCCAGCAGGCTAGCCATCGGGGCCCAGTACTTC. It specifies CASRLAIGAQYF.

CDR3 bases: TGTGCCAGCAGTTACGGCGGGGGAAAAGCTGAAAAACTGTTTTTT. It translates to CASSYGGGKAEKLFF. The gene calls are TRBV6-5 and TRBJ1-4; possible D gene TRBD1, 5 bases. The CDR3 totals 15 residues. Trimming stripped 2 bases from V and 7 bases from J, with 14 bases between. CDR1 and CDR2 from the germline V gene are MNHEY and SVGAGI.

The rearrangement joins TRBV6-6 to TRBJ1-1, with D tentatively TRBD1 (5 bases). V lost 6 bases and J 9 bases, leaving 14 bases between the germline ends. Germline lookup yields CDR1 MNHNY and CDR2 SVGAGI (reference sequence). The CDR3 totals 12 residues. In nucleotides, the CDR3 is TGTGCCAGCAGCCTCCGGGACCGGCAAGCTTTCTTT. This translates into CASSLRDRQAFF.

The V gene is TRBV6-1, the J gene TRBJ2-7; TRBD2 aligns across 9 bases. The CDR3 runs 16 residues. The V gene end was trimmed by 0 bases and the J gene end by 2 bases; junction bases not matched to a gene: 5. The germline V gene has CDR1 MNHNS and CDR2 SASEGT. Here the CDR3 reads CASSEAGAGGPYEQYF. The CDR3, as DNA: TGTGCCAGCAGTGAAGCTGGAGCGGGGGGCCCCTACGAGCAGTACTTC.

V gene TRBV4-3 combines with J gene TRBJ2-4, with 11 bases identical to TRBD1. The assigned J gene may be wrong: the sequence end matches TRBJ2-5 better. The length of the CDR3 is 17 residues. The germline gives CDR1 LGHNA, CDR2 YSLEER. The CDR3 reads CASSQDGTGGGGETQYF. CDR3 coding DNA: TGCGCCAGCAGCCAAGATGGGACAGGGGGTGGGGGAGAGACCCAGTACTTC.

The V gene is TRBV20-1, the J gene TRBJ1-2, with 7 bases fitting TRBD1. The trim removed 6 bases at V and 6 bases at J, leaving 7 bases unmatched. From germline, CDR1 is DFQATT and CDR2 SNEGSKA (reference sequence). This CDR3 contains 12 residues. The CDR3 region has the DNA TGCAGTGCCAAGACAGGGAATCATGGCTACACCTTC. This translates into CSAKTGNHGYTF.

V and J are TRBV5-1 and TRBJ1-5, with D perhaps matching TRBD1 (6 bases). In germline, CDR1 is SGHRS, CDR2 YFSETQ. CDR3 length: 19 residues. V lost 4 bases to trimming and J lost 5 bases, with 28 bases between them. CDR3 amino acids: CASSLDKEGRGIGDQPQHF. The CDR3 DNA reads TGCGCCAGCAGCCTAGATAAAGAAGGCAGGGGCATAGGGGATCAGCCCCAGCATTTT.

This chain uses TRBV7-9 with TRBJ2-5; D tentatively fits TRBD1 or TRBD2 (5 bases each). Matching the DNA end better, TRBJ2-7 makes the J call doubtful. The CDR3 runs 14 residues. Germline loops: CDR1 SEHNR, CDR2 FQNEAQ (reference sequence). CDR3 sequence: CASSLHMGVYEQYF. Written as DNA, the CDR3 is TGTGCCAGCAGCTTACACATGGGGGTCTACGAGCAGTACTTC.